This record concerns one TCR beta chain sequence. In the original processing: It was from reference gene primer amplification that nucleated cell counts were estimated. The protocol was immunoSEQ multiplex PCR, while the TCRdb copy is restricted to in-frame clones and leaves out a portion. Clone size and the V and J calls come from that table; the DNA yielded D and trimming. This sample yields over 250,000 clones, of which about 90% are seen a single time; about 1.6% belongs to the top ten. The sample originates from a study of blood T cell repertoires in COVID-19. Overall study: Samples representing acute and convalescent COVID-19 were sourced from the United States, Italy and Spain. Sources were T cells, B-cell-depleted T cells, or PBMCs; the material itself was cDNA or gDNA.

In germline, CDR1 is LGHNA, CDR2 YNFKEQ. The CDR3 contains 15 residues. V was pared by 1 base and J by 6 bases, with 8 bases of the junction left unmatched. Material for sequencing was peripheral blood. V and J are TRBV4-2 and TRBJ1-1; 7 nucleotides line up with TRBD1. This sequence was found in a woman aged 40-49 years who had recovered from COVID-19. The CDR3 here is CASSQVHRGLAEAFF. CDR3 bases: TGTGCCAGCAGCCAAGTGCACAGGGGTTTGGCTGAAGCTTTCTTT.